The 6 T cell receptor beta chains given below trace back to one sample, sequenced in a study of human T cells and chemical hapten exposure. Time point here: pre-sensitization, week 0. Described treatment: therapeutic diphenylcyclopropenone sensitization with weekly scalp DPC. TCRdb recomputed calls from the RACE reads with MiXCR, one row per CDR3 protein. Of a few hundred thousand distinct CDR3 sequences listed, approximately 7.5% were seen once; the top ten hold 1.2%. The specimen comprised whole blood, sampled in connection with sensitization to the hapten diphenylcyclopropenone (DPC). These receptors originate from a man between 18 and 35 years old with alopecia areata. Some clones in this sample may be carry-over from other donors' samples.

The gene calls are TRBV4-3 and TRBJ1-1; D is unresolved. The CDR3 contains 16 residues. Germline V gene lookup returns CDR1 LGHNA and CDR2 YSLEER. V was shortened by 3 bases and J by 4 bases, with 18 bases between the two germline ends. Here the CDR3 reads CASSHVSGFRGTEAFF. DNA for the CDR3: TGCGCCAGCAGCCATGTCTCGGGGTTCCGTGGCACTGAAGCTTTCTTT.

This rearrangement joins TRBV7-9 to TRBJ2-1; D call uncertain. The CDR3 extends over 12 amino acids. Germline loops: CDR1 SEHNR, CDR2 FQNEAQ (reference sequence). V lost 1 base and J 10 bases, leaving 8 bases between the germline ends. CDR3 loop: CASSLVRQEQFF. CDR3 bases: TGTGCCAGCAGCTTAGTTCGGCAGGAGCAGTTCTTC.

Only a few counts were recorded for this clonotype. This chain connects TRBV27 to TRBJ2-7, with 8 bases identical to TRBD1. The germline V gene encodes CDR1 MNHEY and CDR2 SMNVEV (reference sequence). V shed 5 bases and J 0 bases; nucleotides not matched to a gene: 6. This CDR3 is 15 amino acids long. The CDR3 sequence: CASSVQGAYSYEQYF. In DNA, the CDR3 is TGTGCCAGCAGTGTTCAGGGGGCCTACTCCTACGAGCAGTACTTC.

This clonotype has a count of ten or more. The chain couples TRBV6-1 to TRBJ1-4; D unresolved. This CDR3 has 14 amino acids. Germline CDR1 MNHNS, CDR2 SASEGT. V shed 5 bases and J shed 7 bases, with 14 bases lying between them. As DNA, the CDR3 is TGTGCCAGCAGTTCTGCCTCCCTTAGTGAAAAACTGTTTTTT. Amino acids: CASSSASLSEKLFF.

This clonotype was observed a handful of times. The rearrangement uses TRBV6-2 or TRBV6-3 and TRBJ1-5, with 8 bases matching TRBD1. The germline V gene encodes CDR1 MNHEY and CDR2 SVGEGT. The CDR3 contains 12 residues. With 10 bases clipped from V and 8 bases from J, the junction kept 7 bases outside the gene matches. CDR3 sequence: CATTGGFEPQHF. The CDR3 DNA is TGTGCCACCACAGGGGGTTTTGAGCCCCAGCATTTT.

This clonotype was detected a few times. This chain joins TRBV6-1 and TRBJ1-5; no firm D call. Germline CDR1 and CDR2: MNHNS and SASEGT. The CDR3 totals 11 residues. The V end lost 2 bases, the J end lost 5 bases, and 1 base lay between the germline ends. The CDR3 loop is CASSEYQPQHF. In DNA form, the CDR3 reads TGTGCCAGCAGTGAATATCAGCCCCAGCATTTT.